This T cell receptor (beta chain) derives from a study of post-analysis software for immune sequencing data. General study findings and limits: F measure grouped same-batch samples tightly together. TRBV segments more frequent in patients than in controls numbered several and included TRBV5-6, TRBV5-1 and TRBV20-1. Comparison with controls showed significantly lower normalized Chao1 diversity in multiple sclerosis patients.

Unique molecular identifiers were present in the TCR beta cDNA libraries. Each batch of about 0.9 to 10 million T cells produced 500,000 to 600,000 cDNA molecules. A single record per CDR3 protein comes from TCRdb applying MiXCR to the PCR reads. The repertoire includes a few hundred thousand distinct CDR3 sequences, 35% to 40% of them detected once, and around 5% sits in the top ten. CDR3 length: 18 amino acids. Trimming at V came to 2 bases and at J to 3 bases, leaving 12 bases not matched to a gene. CDR1 and CDR2 (germline): MDHEN, SYDVKM. Points on this clonotype: Antigen: not known.

The sequencing input was blood. The sequence came from a girl aged 5 to 17 with multiple sclerosis. The gene calls are TRBV28 and TRBJ2-1; 8 bases match TRBD1. In DNA, the CDR3 is TGTGCCAGCAGTTTAAGGGTGGGCAGGGGGCAATACTACAATGAGCAGTTCTTC. Residues: CASSLRVGRGQYYNEQFF. The variable domain in full, completed from reference TRBV28 and TRBJ2-1, reads DVKVTQSSRYLVKRTGEKVFLECVQDMDHENMFWYRQDPGLGLRLIYFSYDVKMKEKGDIPEGYSVSREKKERFSLILESASTNQTSMYLCASSLRVGRGQYYNEQFFGPGTRLTVL.